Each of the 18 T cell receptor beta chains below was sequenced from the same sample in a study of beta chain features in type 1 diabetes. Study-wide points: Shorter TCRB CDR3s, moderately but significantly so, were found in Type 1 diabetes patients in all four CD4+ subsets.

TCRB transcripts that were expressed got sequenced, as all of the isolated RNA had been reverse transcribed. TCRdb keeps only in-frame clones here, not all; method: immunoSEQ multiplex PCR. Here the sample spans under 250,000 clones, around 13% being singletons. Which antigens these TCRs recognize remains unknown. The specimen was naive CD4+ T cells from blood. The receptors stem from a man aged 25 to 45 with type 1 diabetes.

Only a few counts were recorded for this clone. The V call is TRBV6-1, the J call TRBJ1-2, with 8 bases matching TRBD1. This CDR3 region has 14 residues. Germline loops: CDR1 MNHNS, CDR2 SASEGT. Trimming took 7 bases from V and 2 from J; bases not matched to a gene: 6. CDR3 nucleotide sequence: TGTGCCAGCATCCCGGGACAGGCGAACTATGGCTACACCTTC. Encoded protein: CASIPGQANYGYTF.

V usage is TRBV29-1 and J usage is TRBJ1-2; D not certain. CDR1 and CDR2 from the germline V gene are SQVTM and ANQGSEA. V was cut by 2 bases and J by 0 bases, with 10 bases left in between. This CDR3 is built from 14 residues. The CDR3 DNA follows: TGCAGCGTTGAAATGAACGGTCCTAACTATGGCTACACCTTC. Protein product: CSVEMNGPNYGYTF.

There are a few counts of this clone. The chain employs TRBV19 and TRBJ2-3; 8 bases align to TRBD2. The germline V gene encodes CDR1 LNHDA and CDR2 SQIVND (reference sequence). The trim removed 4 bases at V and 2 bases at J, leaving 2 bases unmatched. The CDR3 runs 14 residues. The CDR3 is CASSSSGATDTQYF. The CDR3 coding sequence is TGTGCCAGTAGTAGTAGCGGGGCCACAGATACGCAGTATTTT.

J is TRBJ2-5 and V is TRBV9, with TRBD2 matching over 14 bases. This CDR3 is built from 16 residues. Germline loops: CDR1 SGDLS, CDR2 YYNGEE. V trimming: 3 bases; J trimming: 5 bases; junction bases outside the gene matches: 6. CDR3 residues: CASSARTSGGPETQYF. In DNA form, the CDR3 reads TGTGCCAGCAGCGCGAGGACTAGCGGGGGGCCGGAGACCCAGTACTTC.

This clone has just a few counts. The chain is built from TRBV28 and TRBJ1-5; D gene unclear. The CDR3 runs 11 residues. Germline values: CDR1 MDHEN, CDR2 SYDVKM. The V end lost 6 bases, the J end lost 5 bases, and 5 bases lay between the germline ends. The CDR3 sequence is CASSRDQPQHF. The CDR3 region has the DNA TGTGCCAGCAGCCGAGATCAGCCCCAGCATTTT.

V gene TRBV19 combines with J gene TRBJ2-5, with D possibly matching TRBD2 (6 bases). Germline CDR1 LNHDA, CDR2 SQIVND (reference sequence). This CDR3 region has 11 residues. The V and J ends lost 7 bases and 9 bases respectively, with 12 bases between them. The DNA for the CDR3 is TGTGCCAGTAAGGAGGGAAAGGCCCAGTACTTC. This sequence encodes CASKEGKAQYF. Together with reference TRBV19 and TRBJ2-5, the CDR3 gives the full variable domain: DGGITQSPKYLFRKEGQNVTLSCEQNLNHDAMYWYRQDPGQGLRLIYYSQIVNDFQKGDIAEGYSVSREKKESFPLTVTSAQKNPTAFYLCASKEGKAQYFGPGTRLLVL.

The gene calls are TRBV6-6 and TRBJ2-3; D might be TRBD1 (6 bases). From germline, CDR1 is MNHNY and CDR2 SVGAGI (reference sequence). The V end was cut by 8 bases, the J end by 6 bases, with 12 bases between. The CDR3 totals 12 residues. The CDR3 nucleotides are TGTGCCAGCGGGACAACAGGGGATACGCAGTATTTT. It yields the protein CASGTTGDTQYF.

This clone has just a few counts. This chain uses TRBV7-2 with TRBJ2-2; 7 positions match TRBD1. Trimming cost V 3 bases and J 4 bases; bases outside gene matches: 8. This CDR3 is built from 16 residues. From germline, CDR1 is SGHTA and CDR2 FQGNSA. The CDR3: CASSFGTATGTGELFF. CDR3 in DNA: TGTGCCAGCAGCTTTGGGACAGCTACGGGCACCGGGGAGCTGTTTTTT.

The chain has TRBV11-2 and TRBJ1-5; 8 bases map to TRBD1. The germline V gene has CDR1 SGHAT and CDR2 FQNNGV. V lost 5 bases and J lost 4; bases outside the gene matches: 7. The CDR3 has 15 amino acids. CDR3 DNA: TGTGCCAGCAGCCTTGGGGACAGGCAAAATCAGCCCCAGCATTTT. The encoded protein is CASSLGDRQNQPQHF.

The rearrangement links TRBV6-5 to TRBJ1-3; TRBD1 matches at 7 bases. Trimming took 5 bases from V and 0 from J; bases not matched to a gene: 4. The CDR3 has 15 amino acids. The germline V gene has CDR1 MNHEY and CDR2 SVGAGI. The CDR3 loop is CASSRQGSSGNTIYF. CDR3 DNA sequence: TGTGCCAGCAGTCGACAGGGAAGCTCTGGAAACACCATATATTTT.

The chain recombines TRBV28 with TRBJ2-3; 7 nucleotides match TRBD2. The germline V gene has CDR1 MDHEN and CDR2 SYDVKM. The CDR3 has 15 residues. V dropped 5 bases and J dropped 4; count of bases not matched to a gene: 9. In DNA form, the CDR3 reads TGTGCCAGCAGTCCGGGAGGAGGGATGCCAGATACGCAGTATTTT. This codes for CASSPGGGMPDTQYF. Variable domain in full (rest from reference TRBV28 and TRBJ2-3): DVKVTQSSRYLVKRTGEKVFLECVQDMDHENMFWYRQDPGLGLRLIYFSYDVKMKEKGDIPEGYSVSREKKERFSLILESASTNQTSMYLCASSPGGGMPDTQYFGPGTRLTVL.

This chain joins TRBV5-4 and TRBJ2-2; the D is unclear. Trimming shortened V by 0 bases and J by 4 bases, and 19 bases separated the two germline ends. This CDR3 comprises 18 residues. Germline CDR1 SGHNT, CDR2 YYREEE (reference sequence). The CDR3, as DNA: TGTGCCAGCAGCTTGGGGCTAGTAGCCGCCCAAGGCACCGGGGAGCTGTTTTTT. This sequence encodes CASSLGLVAAQGTGELFF.

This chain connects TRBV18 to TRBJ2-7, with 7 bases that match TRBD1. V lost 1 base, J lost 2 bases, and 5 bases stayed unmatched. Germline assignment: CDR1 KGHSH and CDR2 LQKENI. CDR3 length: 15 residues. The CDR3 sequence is CASSPRNRGTYEQYF. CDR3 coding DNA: TGTGCCAGCTCACCACGGAACAGGGGTACCTACGAGCAGTACTTC.

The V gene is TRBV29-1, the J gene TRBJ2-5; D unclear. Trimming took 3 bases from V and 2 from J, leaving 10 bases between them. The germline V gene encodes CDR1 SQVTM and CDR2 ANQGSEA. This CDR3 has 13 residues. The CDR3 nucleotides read TGCAGCGTTGACCTGCAGGAACAAGAGACCCAGTACTTC. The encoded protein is CSVDLQEQETQYF.

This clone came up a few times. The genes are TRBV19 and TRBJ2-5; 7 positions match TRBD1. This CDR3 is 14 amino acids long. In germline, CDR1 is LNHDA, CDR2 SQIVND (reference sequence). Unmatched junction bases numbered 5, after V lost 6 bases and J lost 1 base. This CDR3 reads CASSGTAIQETQYF. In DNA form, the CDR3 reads TGTGCCAGTAGCGGGACAGCAATCCAAGAGACCCAGTACTTC.

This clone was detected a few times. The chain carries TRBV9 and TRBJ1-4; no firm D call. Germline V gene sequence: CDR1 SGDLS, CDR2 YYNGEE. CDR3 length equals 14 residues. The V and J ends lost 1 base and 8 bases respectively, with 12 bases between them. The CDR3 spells CASSVTDTQEKLFF. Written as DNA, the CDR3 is TGTGCCAGCAGCGTAACCGACACCCAGGAAAAACTGTTTTTT.

Written as DNA, the CDR3 is TGCGCCAGCAGCCAAGAGGGGGGACAGGGGAGGACAGATACGCAGTATTTT. It is translated as CASSQEGGQGRTDTQYF. The chain couples TRBV4-1 to TRBJ2-3; 10 nucleotides line up with TRBD1. This CDR3 has 17 residues. J gave up 3 bases and V 0 bases, and 6 bases lay outside the gene matches. Germline V gene sequence: CDR1 MGHRA, CDR2 YSYEKL.

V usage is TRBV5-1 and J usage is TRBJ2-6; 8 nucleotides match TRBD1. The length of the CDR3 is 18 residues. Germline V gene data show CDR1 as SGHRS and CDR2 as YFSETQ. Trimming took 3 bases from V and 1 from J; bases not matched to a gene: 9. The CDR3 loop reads CASSYWGQARSGANVLTF. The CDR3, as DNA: TGCGCCAGCAGCTACTGGGGACAGGCGCGATCTGGGGCCAACGTCCTGACTTTC.